This T cell receptor beta chain is from a study of blood T cell repertoires in COVID-19. This clone appeared once. This CDR3 contains 15 residues. V shed 2 bases and J 6 bases; nucleotides not matched to a gene: 5. The germline V gene has CDR1 MNHEY and CDR2 SVGEGT. In the original processing: Amplified reference gene primers provided the basis for estimating nucleated cell counts. Sequenced by immunoSEQ multiplex PCR; TCRdb stores in-frame clones only, minus some. The DNA was the basis for D and trimming; V, J and clone size are from that table. The sample lists about 120,000 clones, around 86% occurring once.

This chain uses TRBV6-2 or TRBV6-3 with TRBJ2-1; TRBD2 matches 9 bases. The sequence was obtained from a man older than 75 with acute or convalescent COVID-19. The sequenced sample was peripheral blood. CDR3 protein: CASSYVAGGPNEQFF. Here the CDR3 DNA reads TGTGCCAGCAGTTACGTGGCGGGAGGGCCCAATGAGCAGTTCTTC.